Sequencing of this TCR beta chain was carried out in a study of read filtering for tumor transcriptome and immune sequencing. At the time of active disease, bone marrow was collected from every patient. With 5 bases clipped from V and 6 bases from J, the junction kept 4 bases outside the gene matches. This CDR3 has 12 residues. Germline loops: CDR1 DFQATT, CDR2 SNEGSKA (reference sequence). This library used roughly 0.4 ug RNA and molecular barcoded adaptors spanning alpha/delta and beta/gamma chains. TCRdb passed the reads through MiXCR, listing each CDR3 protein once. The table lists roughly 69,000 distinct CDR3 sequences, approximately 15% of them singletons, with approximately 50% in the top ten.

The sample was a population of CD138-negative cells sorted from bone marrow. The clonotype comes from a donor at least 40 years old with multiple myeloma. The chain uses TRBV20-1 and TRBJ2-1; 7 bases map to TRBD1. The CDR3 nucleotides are TGCAGTGCTCTTGCAGGGGGCAATGAGCAGTTCTTC. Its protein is CSALAGGNEQFF.